This passage covers 24 T cell receptor beta chains from one sample sequenced in a study of T cell responses to AZD1222 COVID-19 vaccine. The table came from immunoSEQ multiplex PCR; TCRdb's copy has only in-frame clones and leaves some out. The sample carries about 140,000 clones, 80% to 95% recorded once. The source material was peripheral blood, sampled on day 0 of AZD1222 vaccination. The receptors shown here come from an adult in good health.

This chain joins TRBV21-1 and TRBJ1-2; whether TRBD1, the table's D call, matches the DNA was not checked. TRBV21-1 is tagged as a pseudogene. The CDR3 covers 16 residues. The CDR3 sequence: CASSKESDPVNYGYTF. The CDR3 DNA follows: TGTGCCAGCAGCAAAGAGTCCGATCCAGTTAACTATGGCTACACCTTC.

V and J are TRBV4-2 and TRBJ1-6, with 7 bases that match TRBD1. The CDR3 totals 15 residues. V lost 0 bases and J lost 9; bases outside the gene matches: 5. Germline CDR1 and CDR2: LGHNA and YNFKEQ. This CDR3 is CASSQDWAGGSPLHF. In DNA, the CDR3 is TGTGCCAGCAGCCAAGATTGGGCAGGGGGTTCACCCCTCCACTTT.

This clone came up once. This chain joins TRBV5-8 and TRBJ1-5; the D is unclear. The V end lost 4 bases, the J end lost 7 bases, and 12 bases lay between the germline ends. CDR3 length: 13 residues. Germline CDR1 reads SGHTS; CDR2 reads YDEGEE. DNA of the CDR3: TGTGCCAGCAGCCAGACTCGTGCCCAGCCCCAGCATTTT. Translating gives CASSQTRAQPQHF.

The rearrangement joins TRBV14 to TRBJ2-7; TRBD1 aligns across 11 bases. Germline CDR1 and CDR2: SGHDN and FVKESK. Germline trimming cut 4 bases from V and 4 bases from J; bases unmatched to any gene: 6. The CDR3 contains 15 residues. CDR3 DNA sequence: TGTGCCAGCAGCCCGAGGACAGGGGGCGGGTACGAGCAGTACTTC. Its translation: CASSPRTGGGYEQYF.

This rearrangement joins TRBV28 to TRBJ2-3; 12 nucleotides align to TRBD2. Per germline, CDR1 MDHEN and CDR2 SYDVKM. The CDR3 has 19 amino acids. The V segment lost 6 bases and the J segment 5 bases; nucleotides outside the gene matches: 18. CDR3 amino acids: CASSPSLSTSGRFKDTQYF. The DNA for the CDR3 is TGTGCCAGCAGCCCTTCCCTCTCGACTAGCGGGAGATTCAAAGATACGCAGTATTTT.

In this sample, this clone turned up once. V is TRBV2 and J is TRBJ2-3; TRBD2 matches 13 bases. The J segment lost 4 bases and the V segment lost 6 bases, leaving 4 bases of the junction unmatched. CDR1 and CDR2 from the germline V gene are SNHLY and FYNNEI. This CDR3 comprises 15 residues. The CDR3 region is CASRTSGGQADTQYF. The CDR3 DNA sequence: TGTGCCAGCAGGACTAGCGGGGGGCAGGCAGATACGCAGTATTTT.

The rearrangement joins TRBV18 to TRBJ2-3, with a tentative D call TRBD2 (5 bases). CDR3 size: 13 residues. V was cut by 2 bases and J by 7 bases, with 10 bases left in between. Germline V gives CDR1 KGHSH, CDR2 LQKENI. This CDR3 reads CASSPKAENTQYF. The DNA of the CDR3 is TGTGCCAGCTCACCAAAAGCGGAGAATACGCAGTATTTT. The full variable domain, in which reference TRBV18 and TRBJ2-3 provide the parts outside the CDR3, is NAGVMQNPRHLVRRRGQEARLRCSPMKGHSHVYWYRQLPEEGLKFMVYLQKENIIDESGMPKERFSAEFPKEGPSILRIQQVVRGDSAAYFCASSPKAENTQYFGPGTRLTVL.

The gene calls are TRBV6-5 and TRBJ1-5; 7 bases fit TRBD1. The CDR3 length is 15 residues. The V gene's germline CDR1 is MNHEY and CDR2 SVGAGI. Trimming took 5 bases from V and 0 from J; bases not matched to a gene: 4. The DNA for the CDR3 is TGTGCCAGCAGTCGGGGGACAGTTAGCAATCAGCCCCAGCATTTT. It encodes CASSRGTVSNQPQHF.

V gene TRBV7-8 combines with J gene TRBJ1-2, with D perhaps TRBD1 (6 bases). This CDR3 region has 15 residues. Trimming shortened V by 5 bases and J by 5 bases, and 18 bases separated the two germline ends. Germline V gene data show CDR1 as SGHVS and CDR2 as FQNEAQ. CDR3 DNA: TGTGCCAGCAGCGGGGGCCAGGGGATTTATTATGGCTACACCTTC. Protein: CASSGGQGIYYGYTF. Together with reference TRBV7-8 and TRBJ1-2, the CDR3 gives the full variable domain: GAGVSQSPRYKVAKRGQDVALRCDPISGHVSLFWYQQALGQGPEFLTYFQNEAQLDKSGLPSDRFFAERPEGSVSTLKIQRTQQEDSAVYLCASSGGQGIYYGYTFGSGTRLTVV.

Comment on this clone: The junction does not match germline at one end; this may be a read error. The chain links TRBV4-1 to TRBJ1-4; D is unclear. CDR1 is MGHRA and CDR2 is YSYEKL in the germline V gene. CDR3 length equals 15 residues. CDR3 sequence (DNA): TGCGCCAGCAGCCAAGTGCTTACGATCATGAGTACGCCAGTTTTT. This encodes CASSQVLTIMSTPVF.

The rearrangement uses TRBV24-1 and TRBJ2-1; TRBD2 matches at 11 bases. Germline-derived CDR1 and CDR2 are KGHDR and SFDVKD. The CDR3 totals 16 residues. Losses at the gene ends were 4 bases for V and 9 bases for J; bases not matched to a gene: 10. This CDR3 is CATSEPTSGSLGEQFF. The CDR3 DNA follows: TGTGCCACCAGTGAACCCACTAGCGGGAGTCTTGGTGAGCAGTTCTTC.

The chain combines TRBV11-2 with TRBJ2-1; D may match TRBD1 or TRBD2 (5 bases each). CDR1 and CDR2 from the germline V gene are SGHAT and FQNNGV. Deletions cut 5 bases from V and 5 bases from J, with 10 bases between. The CDR3 covers 13 residues. The CDR3 region is CASSAGTDNEQFF. CDR3 DNA: TGTGCCAGCAGCGCCGGGACGGACAATGAGCAGTTCTTC.

The rearrangement uses TRBV29-1 and TRBJ2-7; D possibly corresponds to TRBD2 (5 bases). Germline values: CDR1 SQVTM, CDR2 ANQGSEA. The germline V and J ends were trimmed by 5 bases and 0 bases, with 11 bases remaining between them. This CDR3 contains 13 residues. The CDR3 spells CSVQEESSYEQYF. DNA for the CDR3: TGCAGCGTTCAGGAGGAGAGCTCCTACGAGCAGTACTTC.

This rearrangement joins TRBV20-1 to TRBJ1-4, with 9 bases lining up with TRBD1. V shed 3 bases and J 6 bases; nucleotides not matched to a gene: 8. From germline, CDR1 is DFQATT and CDR2 SNEGSKA (reference sequence). There are 15 residues in the CDR3. This CDR3 is CSASGYRGLYEKLFF. The CDR3 bases are TGCAGTGCTAGTGGATACAGGGGGCTCTATGAAAAACTGTTTTTT.

V usage is TRBV5-1 and J usage is TRBJ2-7; 16 nucleotides agree with TRBD2. Germline CDR1 SGHRS, CDR2 YFSETQ. V gave up 3 bases and J gave up 2 bases; unmatched junction bases: 11. CDR3 size: 19 residues. DNA for the CDR3: TGCGCCAGCAGCTCCATGACGGGACTAGCGGGAGGGCCGCCCTACGAGCAGTACTTC. Protein product: CASSSMTGLAGGPPYEQYF.

The genes are TRBV10-3 and TRBJ2-7; D is possibly TRBD2 (6 bases). Per the germline V gene, CDR1 is ENHRY and CDR2 is SYGVKD. The CDR3 is 14 residues long. Trimming shortened V by 0 bases and J by 6 bases, and 12 bases separated the two germline ends. The CDR3 here is CAISESGGAGEQYF. The DNA for the CDR3 is TGTGCCATCAGTGAGTCGGGCGGGGCTGGCGAGCAGTACTTC.

As concerns this clone: A read error may account for a junction end that differs from germline. V is TRBV28 and J is TRBJ2-7; TRBD2 matches at 8 bases. CDR1 and CDR2 from the germline V gene are MDHEN and SYDVKM. The CDR3 totals 16 residues. The DNA of the CDR3 is TGTGCCAGCAGTCCGGGGGGGTCTCAAGGCTCCCACGAGCAGTACTTC. It codes for CASSPGGSQGSHEQYF.

The DNA for the CDR3 is TGTGCCAGCAGTGATAGGGGGGAAGCTTTCTTT. Translated, it gives CASSDRGEAFF. The rearrangement links TRBV6-1 to TRBJ1-1; possibly TRBD1 for D (6 bases). From germline, CDR1 is MNHNS and CDR2 SASEGT. The germline V and J ends were trimmed by 3 bases and 8 bases, with 7 bases remaining between them. The CDR3 is made up of 11 amino acids.

The rearrangement uses TRBV3-1 (or the pseudogene TRBV3-2) and TRBJ1-2, with 12 bases fitting TRBD1. V dropped 6 bases and J dropped 8; count of bases not matched to a gene: 7. Germline CDR1 and CDR2: LGHDT and YNNKEL (reference sequence). CDR3 length equals 14 residues. This CDR3 is CASRSRDRGHGYTF. The CDR3 DNA follows: TGTGCCAGCAGGAGCCGGGACAGGGGGCACGGCTACACCTTC.

V usage is TRBV6-5 and J usage is TRBJ1-4; the D gene is possibly TRBD1 (6 bases). Germline CDR1 and CDR2: MNHEY and SVGAGI. The CDR3 is 16 residues long. V lost 3 bases and J lost 3, with 14 bases in between. This CDR3 is CASSYGAGESNEKLFF. The CDR3 coding sequence is TGTGCCAGCAGTTATGGGGCAGGGGAGTCTAATGAAAAACTGTTTTTT.

The chain carries TRBV7-9 and TRBJ2-3, with D possibly matching TRBD2 (6 bases). V was clipped by 6 bases and J by 1 base, with 17 bases between them. CDR3 length equals 16 residues. Germline lookup yields CDR1 SEHNR and CDR2 FQNEAQ (reference sequence). The CDR3 region has the DNA TGTGCCAGCAGACTACTTACTAGCATCGGCACAGATACGCAGTATTTT. Its protein product is CASRLLTSIGTDTQYF.

This clone was observed a handful of times. The chain links TRBV28 to TRBJ2-7; D remains unclear. V was cut by 3 bases and J by 1 base, with 13 bases left in between. The CDR3 covers 15 residues. Germline V gives CDR1 MDHEN, CDR2 SYDVKM. CDR3 in amino acids: CASSFLGSGSYEQYF. DNA for the CDR3: TGTGCCAGCAGTTTTTTGGGGTCAGGTTCCTACGAGCAGTACTTC.

The rearrangement joins TRBV6-1 to TRBJ1-2; D not resolved. Trimming stripped 3 bases from V and 4 bases from J, with 9 bases between. The CDR3 spans 13 residues. The germline CDR1 and CDR2 sequences are MNHNS and SASEGT. The CDR3 region is CASSEWSGYGYTF. For the CDR3, the DNA is TGTGCCAGCAGTGAGTGGTCAGGCTATGGCTACACCTTC.

The rearrangement links TRBV6-5 to TRBJ2-5; 7 bases agree with TRBD1. Per the germline V gene, CDR1 is MNHEY and CDR2 is SVGAGI. The CDR3 contains 14 residues. The V segment lost 8 bases and the J segment 5 bases; nucleotides outside the gene matches: 11. CDR3 coding DNA: TGTGCCAGCCTTCTCAGGGGGTTCGGGGAGACCCAGTACTTC. It is translated as CASLLRGFGETQYF.